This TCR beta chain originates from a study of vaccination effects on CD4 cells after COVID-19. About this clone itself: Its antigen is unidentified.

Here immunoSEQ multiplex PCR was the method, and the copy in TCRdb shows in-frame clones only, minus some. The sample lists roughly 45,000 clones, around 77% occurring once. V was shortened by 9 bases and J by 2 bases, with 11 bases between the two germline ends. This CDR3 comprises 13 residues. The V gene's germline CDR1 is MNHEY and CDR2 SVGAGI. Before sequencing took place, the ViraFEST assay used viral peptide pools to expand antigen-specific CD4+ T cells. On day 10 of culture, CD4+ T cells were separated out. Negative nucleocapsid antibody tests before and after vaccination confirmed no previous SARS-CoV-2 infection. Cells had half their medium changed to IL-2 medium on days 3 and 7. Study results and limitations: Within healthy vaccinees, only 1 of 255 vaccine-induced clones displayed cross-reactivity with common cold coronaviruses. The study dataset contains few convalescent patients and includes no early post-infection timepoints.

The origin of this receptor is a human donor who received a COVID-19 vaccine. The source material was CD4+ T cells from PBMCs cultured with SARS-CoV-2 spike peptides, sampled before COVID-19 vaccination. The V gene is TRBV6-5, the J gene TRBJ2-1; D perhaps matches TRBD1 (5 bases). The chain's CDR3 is CASSGHPYNEQFF. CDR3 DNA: TGTGCCAGTTCAGGGCACCCCTACAATGAGCAGTTCTTC.